A single sample is the source of the 22 T cell receptor beta chains below, sequenced in a study of T cell repertoires in cytomegalovirus infection. TCRdb re-called the reads with MiXCR, one entry per CDR3 protein. The top ten hold 20% to 30% of the sample, which has nearly 550,000 distinct CDR3 sequences, approximately 17% seen once. The sequencing input was CD8+ T cells from PBMCs. These receptors were obtained from a human donor in good health (CMV status not recorded). Some clones in this sample may be carry-over from other donors' samples.

V gene TRBV20-1 combines with J gene TRBJ2-3; D ambiguous. V lost 1 base and J 0 bases, leaving 8 bases between the germline ends. The CDR3 is made up of 14 amino acids. In germline, CDR1 is DFQATT, CDR2 SNEGSKA (reference sequence). This chain's CDR3 is CSARGPVSTDTQYF. The CDR3 DNA is TGCAGTGCTAGAGGCCCAGTTAGCACAGATACGCAGTATTTT.

This clonotype was seen more than once but under ten times. This chain connects TRBV5-1 to TRBJ1-4; D is uncertain. Per germline, CDR1 SGHRS and CDR2 YFSETQ. Trimming stripped 2 bases from V and 5 bases from J, with 10 bases between. The CDR3 covers 14 residues. CDR3 nucleotide sequence: TGCGCCAGCAGCTTTACGGGCCTAAATGAAAAACTGTTTTTT. Translating gives CASSFTGLNEKLFF.

V is TRBV29-1 and J is TRBJ2-1; 9 bases fit TRBD2. CDR1 is SQVTM and CDR2 is ANQGSEA in the germline V gene. The V gene end was trimmed by 4 bases and the J gene end by 9 bases; junction bases not matched to a gene: 16. The CDR3 is made up of 16 amino acids. The CDR3 DNA follows: TGCAGCGTTGGGGCAATTCTAGCGGGAAGATTGAGTGAGCAGTTCTTC. It specifies CSVGAILAGRLSEQFF.

The rearrangement links TRBV6-1 to TRBJ2-3, with TRBD2 identical over 11 bases. CDR3 size: 16 residues. Germline V CDR1 and CDR2: MNHNS, SASEGT. V shed 3 bases, J shed 0 bases, and the junction held 2 bases outside the gene matches. The CDR3 DNA is TGTGCCAGCAGTGACTGGACTAGCGGGAGCACAGATACGCAGTATTTT. This codes for CASSDWTSGSTDTQYF.

This chain connects TRBV19 to TRBJ2-7; D call uncertain. The CDR3 has 14 residues. Germline CDR1 reads LNHDA; CDR2 reads SQIVND (reference sequence). The ends were cut back, 0 bases at V and 1 base at J, with 7 bases in the middle. The CDR3 is CASSIDRSSYEQYF. The CDR3 DNA reads as TGTGCCAGTAGTATAGATCGGAGTTCCTACGAGCAGTACTTC.

The chain uses TRBV13 and TRBJ2-6; 7 bases fit TRBD2. Germline V gene sequence: CDR1 PRHDT, CDR2 FYEKMQ (reference sequence). This CDR3 region has 15 residues. V gave up 5 bases and J gave up 13 bases; unmatched junction bases: 14. The CDR3 region has the DNA TGTGCCAGCAGCCCCTTCGGAGGCTTGGGGGGGGTCCTGACTTTC. This sequence encodes CASSPFGGLGGVLTF.

This clonotype was detected ten times or more. This rearrangement joins TRBV12-3 or TRBV12-4 to TRBJ2-3; either TRBD1 or TRBD2 may fit D (5 bases each). Trimming left V 1 base short and J 7 bases short, with 9 bases between. This CDR3 comprises 13 residues. The CDR3 DNA is TGTGCCAGCAGTTTAGGGGACCGTAATACGCAGTATTTT. It encodes CASSLGDRNTQYF.

This clonotype was counted many times. The chain links TRBV28 to TRBJ2-1; 10 bases are a match to TRBD1. CDR3 length equals 16 residues. The V gene end was trimmed by 5 bases and the J gene end by 6 bases; junction bases not matched to a gene: 10. In germline, CDR1 is MDHEN, CDR2 SYDVKM. The CDR3 region is CASSEPGQGLSNEQFF. CDR3 bases: TGTGCCAGCAGTGAACCGGGACAGGGGTTATCCAATGAGCAGTTCTTC.

At least ten counts were recorded for this clonotype. The chain has TRBV7-6 and TRBJ2-1; D not resolved. The V and J ends lost 2 bases and 0 bases respectively, with 17 bases between them. Germline V gene data show CDR1 as SGHVS and CDR2 as FNYEAQ. There are 18 residues in the CDR3. CDR3 in amino acids: CASSLRNLPQSSYNEQFF. The CDR3 DNA follows: TGTGCCAGCAGCTTAAGAAACTTACCCCAAAGCTCCTACAATGAGCAGTTCTTC.

This clonotype was seen only a few times. This chain joins TRBV9 and TRBJ1-1; 9 bases line up with TRBD1. The CDR3 runs to 15 residues. J was trimmed by 0 bases and V by 4 bases; bases with no gene match: 4. The germline V gene encodes CDR1 SGDLS and CDR2 YYNGEE. The CDR3 DNA is TGTGCCAGCAGCAAGCGGACAGGGGTGAACACTGAAGCTTTCTTT. Translated, it gives CASSKRTGVNTEAFF.

This clonotype was counted only a few times. The chain employs TRBV30 and TRBJ1-1; D remains unclear. V was cut by 0 bases and J by 2 bases, with 7 bases left in between. The CDR3 is 13 residues long. Per germline, CDR1 GTSNPN and CDR2 SVGIG (reference sequence). The CDR3 DNA reads as TGTGCCTGGAGTGTAGTGGGAAACACTGAAGCTTTCTTT. The encoded protein is CAWSVVGNTEAFF.

The chain couples TRBV9 to TRBJ2-2, with D possibly being TRBD1 (5 bases). CDR3 length: 15 amino acids. The germline V gene has CDR1 SGDLS and CDR2 YYNGEE. Trimming stripped 3 bases from V and 0 bases from J, with 9 bases between. The CDR3 DNA reads as TGTGCCAGCAGCGCCGACAGTGCGAACACCGGGGAGCTGTTTTTT. Translation gives CASSADSANTGELFF.

The chain joins TRBV29-1 to TRBJ1-3; possible D gene TRBD1, 5 bases. CDR1 is SQVTM, CDR2 ANQGSEA, per germline. This CDR3 is built from 13 residues. V lost 4 bases and J lost 3, with 10 bases in between. The CDR3 here is CSVVGEVGNTIYF. The CDR3 region has the DNA TGCAGCGTTGTAGGGGAGGTTGGAAACACCATATATTTT. Full variable domain (rest looked up from reference TRBV29-1 and TRBJ1-3): SAVISQKPSRDICQRGTSLTIQCQVDSQVTMMFWYRQQPGQSLTLIATANQGSEATYESGFVIDKFPISRPNLTFSTLTVSNMSPEDSSIYLCSVVGEVGNTIYFGEGSWLTVV.

J is TRBJ1-1 and V is TRBV6-1, with D unclear. The CDR3 sequence is 12 residues long. Trimming removed 3 bases from V and 5 bases from J, with 7 bases in between. Germline CDR1 MNHNS, CDR2 SASEGT. CDR3 sequence reads: CASSELRTEAFF. The CDR3 region has the DNA TGTGCCAGCAGTGAGCTAAGGACTGAAGCTTTCTTT.

The rearrangement uses TRBV27 and TRBJ1-1; the D gene is possibly TRBD1 (5 bases). V lost 5 bases and J lost 4, with 14 bases in between. Germline CDR1 MNHEY, CDR2 SMNVEV (reference sequence). This CDR3 has 14 amino acids. The CDR3: CASSATIRGTEAFF. In DNA form, the CDR3 reads TGTGCCAGCAGTGCTACGATTAGGGGCACTGAAGCTTTCTTT.

This clonotype was recorded a few times. The genes are TRBV20-1 and TRBJ2-7; 8 nucleotides line up with TRBD1. The ends lost 5 bases at V and 3 bases at J; junction bases unmatched: 6. The CDR3 runs 13 residues. CDR1 and CDR2 from the germline V gene are DFQATT and SNEGSKA (reference sequence). CDR3 coding DNA: TGCAGTGCTGGGGACAGGATCTTCTACGAGCAGTACTTC. The encoded protein is CSAGDRIFYEQYF.

With regard to this clonotype: This CDR3 is missing its conserved last phenylalanine or tryptophan, likely due to a read error. The limits of the CDR3 on the DNA are not certain, so only TCRdb's listed CDR3 is given. The rearrangement joins TRBV7-6 to TRBJ2-1. Germline V gives CDR1 SGHVS, CDR2 FNYEAQ. The CDR3 sequence runs 17 residues, both termini included. The CDR3 region is CASSLYYIRSSYNEQLL.

This clonotype was recorded a few times. This chain connects TRBV15 to TRBJ1-2, with no clear D. Germline V gene sequence: CDR1 LNHNV, CDR2 YYDKDF (reference sequence). The CDR3 loop spans 14 amino acids. The germline V and J ends were trimmed by 9 bases and 3 bases, with 17 bases remaining between them. The CDR3 here is CATGRGRVYYGYTF. The CDR3 DNA sequence: TGTGCCACGGGCCGTGGGAGGGTTTACTATGGCTACACCTTC.

As concerns this clonotype: Given a much more abundant clone one base away, this may be a read error. Given the absence of the conserved phenylalanine or tryptophan at the CDR3 end, a read error is likely. This chain uses TRBV25-1 with TRBJ2-7; 8 positions agree with TRBD2. V shed 2 bases, J shed 2 bases, and the junction held 8 bases outside the gene matches. The CDR3 sequence is 16 residues long. Germline loops: CDR1 MGHDK, CDR2 SYGVNS. In DNA form, the CDR3 reads TGTGCCAGCAGTGAAGGAGCGGGGGTCGCAGCCTACGAGCAGTACTTA. Amino acids: CASSEGAGVAAYEQYL.

At least ten counts were recorded for this clonotype. The chain couples TRBV7-9 to TRBJ2-7; D uncertain. Trimming left V 1 base short and J 7 bases short, with 14 bases between. The CDR3 totals 14 residues. CDR1 is SEHNR, CDR2 FQNEAQ, per germline (reference sequence). The CDR3 bases are TGTGCCAGCAGCTTAGTGAACGACCCGTCTGAGCAGTACTTC. Protein product: CASSLVNDPSEQYF.

On this clonotype itself: As the CDR3 is not closed by the conserved phenylalanine or tryptophan, this likely results from a read error. The chain recombines TRBV27 with TRBJ2-1, with D tentatively TRBD2 (5 bases). There are 16 residues in the CDR3. Germline V gene data show CDR1 as MNHEY and CDR2 as SMNVEV (reference sequence). CDR3 bases: TGTGCCAGTAGTTTATCGGTCCCTAGCTCATACAATGAGCAGTTCTTA. As protein: CASSLSVPSSYNEQFL.

The chain is built from TRBV19 and TRBJ2-1; 11 positions match TRBD2. J lost 0 bases, V lost 9 bases, and 10 bases had no gene match. CDR3 length: 17 amino acids. Germline V gene sequence: CDR1 LNHDA, CDR2 SQIVND (reference sequence). CDR3 region: CASQTSGEGSSYNEQFF. The CDR3 coding sequence is TGTGCCAGCCAGACTAGCGGGGAGGGAAGCTCCTACAATGAGCAGTTCTTC.